This T cell receptor beta chain emerged from a study of T cells in Graves' hyperthyroidism and ophthalmopathy. Study observations and caveats: A model of 13 V-J features distinguished ophthalmopathy from stable hyperthyroidism. Model-based prediction identified ophthalmopathy a median around 6.5 months prior to its onset. In the blood, most expanded thyroid clonotypes above 0.001 appeared as well.

Researchers took RNA transcripts and amplified the TCR beta CDR3 regions from them. An initial round of RT-PCR targeting the TCR CDR3 relied on the HTBI primer set. TCRdb called the multiplex PCR reads again in MiXCR, with one record for every CDR3 protein. Here the sample spans 250,000 to 350,000 distinct CDR3 sequences, about 15% being singletons. The sample holds a few counts of this clonotype. Its antigen is unknown. This CDR3 contains 16 residues. The V end lost 7 bases, the J end lost 2 bases, and 17 bases lay between the germline ends. The germline gives CDR1 SEHNR, CDR2 FQNEAQ (reference sequence). Every diagnosis used clinical symptoms, serum thyroxine and TRAb, thyroid ultrasound and orbital computed tomography.

Sequenced material: blood. The chain has TRBV7-9 and TRBJ2-2; D remains unclear. The sequence was collected from a woman aged 55-70 years with Graves' ophthalmopathy. CDR3 amino acids: CASTPVGMANTGELFF. The CDR3 coding sequence is TGTGCCAGCACCCCCGTGGGTATGGCAAACACCGGGGAGCTGTTTTTT.